The rows below give T cell receptor beta chains drawn from one sample of a study of monozygotic twins with inflammatory bowel disease. TCRdb reworked the 5' RACE reads into one entry per CDR3 protein, no DNA. The listing records around 47,000 distinct CDR3 sequences. The specimen sequenced was blood. These receptors were collected from a human donor with ulcerative colitis or Crohn's disease, or a healthy co-twin of an affected twin (not recorded which). Each CDR3 is given with its conserved first and last residue. Expanded clones are given a class, and other clones once, few, many or no size at all.

j_call,clone_size,v_call,cdr3_aa
TRBJ2-3,.,TRBV9,CASSVGTSGNTDTQYF
TRBJ2-1,.,TRBV18,CASSQPGGGTYNEQFF
TRBJ1-2,.,TRBV6-1,CAGMGPGTNYGYTF
TRBJ2-7,.,TRBV2,CAGKLAGESYEQYF
TRBJ1-1,.,TRBV5-5,CASSTRTGGLSEAFF
TRBJ2-6,.,TRBV5-1,CASSQTVGSGANVLTF
TRBJ2-3,.,TRBV20-1,CSATSAGQPTDTQYF
TRBJ2-2,.,TRBV27,CASSLSGQGASRATGELFF
TRBJ1-4,.,TRBV28,CASRTGGNEKLFF
TRBJ2-3,.,TRBV5-1,CASSLNGGPQDTQYF
TRBJ2-3,.,TRBV29-1,CSVSNAGGHPDTQYF
TRBJ2-1,.,TRBV20-1,CSAVGTSYSEQFF
TRBJ1-1,.,TRBV20-1,CSARMARGVGTEAFF
TRBJ2-5,.,TRBV20-1,CSASRLAGGPPTQYF
TRBJ2-3,.,TRBV20-1,CSATRPSGGGSTDTQYF
TRBJ1-5,.,TRBV6-5,CASSYGGYNQPQHF
TRBJ1-2,.,TRBV2,CASSVQRRHYGYTF
TRBJ1-5,.,TRBV20-1,CSARDQSAGGQPRHF
TRBJ2-5,.,TRBV5-1,CASSLVGQGATQYF
TRBJ2-7,.,TRBV19,CASRQGLGERYEQYF
TRBJ2-3,.,TRBV4-1,CASSPTAADTQYF
TRBJ2-1,.,TRBV10-2,CASGASGSGNEQFF
TRBJ1-5,.,TRBV28,CASSFTGKWGNQPQHF
TRBJ1-1,.,TRBV10-3,CAIMGAGNTEAFF
TRBJ1-1,.,TRBV5-1,CASSAGFPPLYTSGEAFF
TRBJ2-1,.,TRBV5-6,CASSIGLAGALYNEQFF
TRBJ2-2,.,TRBV27,CASSLNGGTPGELFF
TRBJ2-2,.,TRBV5-3,CARSGDGNTGELFF
TRBJ2-1,.,TRBV10-2,CASTAAGGEYYEQFF
TRBJ2-1,medium-sized,TRBV20-1,CSAGQGANEQFF
TRBJ1-4,.,TRBV29-1,CSVNRGEKLFF
TRBJ2-4,.,TRBV13,CASSIRTSGNIQYF
TRBJ1-6,.,TRBV12-3/TRBV12-4,CASSFARGQSPLHF
TRBJ2-7,.,TRBV5-4,CASSLVGGHRSEQYF
TRBJ2-5,.,TRBV5-1,CASSFYQETQYF
TRBJ2-7,.,TRBV30,CAWREGTGGTF
TRBJ2-3,.,TRBV10-3,CAISESNNRAAQYF
TRBJ2-3,.,TRBV11-2,CASSLEGRQRFTDTQYF
TRBJ1-1,.,TRBV7-9,CASSLVQGATEAFF
TRBJ2-7,.,TRBV7-2,CASSLSSGATYEQYF
TRBJ2-3,.,TRBV11-2,CASSLWGGKTDTQYF
TRBJ1-1,.,TRBV28,CASSFYPGVNTEAFF
TRBJ2-3,.,TRBV5-1,CASSLDPGATDTQYF
TRBJ2-7,.,TRBV27,CASSLSAGTYEQYF
TRBJ2-5,.,TRBV12-3/TRBV12-4,CASSWNSGSAEETQYF
TRBJ2-7,.,TRBV9,CASSVAPGAGYEQYF
TRBJ1-1,.,TRBV30,CAWTSVTEAFF
TRBJ2-3,.,TRBV11-2,CASSFSSGSRTDTQYF
TRBJ1-1,.,TRBV20-1,CSARATVNTEAFF
TRBJ2-7,.,TRBV20-1,CSAPGTGSSYEQYF
TRBJ2-4,.,TRBV6-2/TRBV6-3,CASSSGVQGWGNIQYF
TRBJ2-2,.,TRBV6-1,CASSARPPGGELFF
TRBJ2-5,.,TRBV20-1,CSARVETGGRAPETQYF
TRBJ1-3,.,TRBV6-4,CASRGYSGNTIYF
TRBJ1-4,.,TRBV20-1,CSAREARTGGSGLWGKLFF
TRBJ2-2,.,TRBV20-1,CSVPMGLAGNPFGGTGELFF
TRBJ1-6,.,TRBV3-1,CASSRTGLGGNSPLHF